This is a list of T cell receptor beta chains from one sample in a study of blood T cell repertoires in COVID-19. Produced via immunoSEQ multiplex PCR; TCRdb's table is partial and in-frame only. The sample holds approximately 460,000 clones; 80% to 90% are singletons and the top ten take around 0.9%. Sequences were obtained from peripheral blood. The source of these receptors is a man between 18 and 29 years old with COVID-19, enrolled during active disease. CDR3s include the opening cysteine and the closing phenylalanine or tryptophan. The order of the fields is J gene, clone size, V gene, D gene, CDR3 protein, CDR3 DNA. D genes are given only for firm matches. The size field is filled for only some rows; it gives once, few, many or a size class.

TRBJ1-5 . TRBV28 TRBD1 CASSLTGEPQHF TGTGCCAGCAGCTTGACAGGGGAGCCCCAGCATTTT
TRBJ2-7 . TRBV13 TRBD2 CASSWGGLERGREQYF TGTGCCAGCAGCTGGGGCGGGTTAGAGCGGGGAAGGGAGCAGTACTTC
TRBJ1-2 . TRBV19 TRBD1 CASSPRQGPRGYTF TGTGCCAGTAGTCCTCGACAGGGTCCGCGTGGCTACACCTTC
TRBJ2-4 . TRBV12-1 . CASPRAKNIQYF TGTGCCAGCCCCAGGGCCAAAAACATTCAGTACTTC
TRBJ1-4 . TRBV7-9 . CASSTNNHNEKLFF TGTGCCAGCAGCACCAACAACCATAATGAAAAACTGTTTTTT
TRBJ2-1 . TRBV2 TRBD2 CASSEELIGTSVVEQFF TGTGCCAGCAGTGAAGAACTGATAGGGACTAGCGTTGTTGAGCAGTTCTTC
TRBJ2-3 . TRBV7-9 TRBD1 CASSDGQGARDTQYF TGTGCCAGCAGCGACGGACAGGGGGCTAGAGATACGCAGTATTTT
TRBJ2-7 . TRBV28 TRBD1 CASSSGQGLYEQYF TGTGCCAGCAGCTCGGGACAGGGGCTCTACGAGCAGTACTTC
TRBJ2-7 . TRBV11-1 . CASSLEAGEQYF TGTGCCAGCAGCTTAGAGGCGGGTGAGCAGTACTTC
TRBJ1-1 few TRBV5-1 . CASHTGAGAMNTEAFF TGCGCCAGCCATACTGGGGCAGGGGCAATGAACACTGAAGCTTTCTTT
TRBJ2-3 once TRBV5-1 . CASSLYPLADTQYF TGCGCCAGCAGCTTGTATCCACTAGCAGATACGCAGTATTTT
TRBJ1-1 . TRBV19 . CASSRVNTEAFF TGTGCCAGTTCCAGGGTGAACACTGAAGCTTTCTTT
TRBJ1-5 . TRBV13 . CASSGGRINQPQHF TGTGCCAGCAGCGGAGGACGGATAAATCAGCCCCAGCATTTT
TRBJ2-7 few TRBV3-1/TRBV3-2 . CASSHSLGGRIEQYF TGTGCCAGCAGCCACTCCCTGGGGGGGCGAATCGAGCAGTACTTC
TRBJ2-1 . TRBV7-9 . CASSLSGTGGNNEQFF TGTGCCAGCAGCTTAAGCGGGACAGGTGGTAACAATGAGCAGTTCTTC
TRBJ2-5 . TRBV27 TRBD1 CASRPLQGVGETQYF TGTGCCAGCCGCCCCCTACAGGGGGTTGGAGAGACCCAGTACTTC
TRBJ2-4 . TRBV5-4 . CASSLRGGSVAKNIQYF TGTGCCAGCAGCTTGCGGGGAGGTTCGGTGGCCAAAAACATTCAGTACTTC
TRBJ2-1 . TRBV10-1 TRBD1 CASRDVPGQGVNEQFF TGCGCCAGCAGGGACGTTCCGGGACAGGGAGTAAATGAGCAGTTCTTC
TRBJ2-1 . TRBV5-1 TRBD1 CASSLRTGLNEQFF TGCGCCAGCAGCTTGCGGACAGGACTCAATGAGCAGTTCTTC
TRBJ2-1 . TRBV5-1 TRBD1 CASTGQGPNEQFF TGCGCCAGCACCGGACAGGGACCAAATGAGCAGTTCTTC
TRBJ1-1 few TRBV29-1 . CSVGRNTEAFF TGCAGCGTTGGTAGGAACACTGAAGCTTTCTTT
TRBJ2-3 . TRBV2 TRBD2 CASSEAWMASGGTKSSTDTQYF TGTGCCAGCAGTGAAGCTTGGATGGCTAGCGGGGGGACCAAGTCAAGCACAGATACGCAGTATTTT
TRBJ1-2 few TRBV24-1 . CATSDGDYGYTF TGTGCCACCAGTGACGGTGACTATGGCTACACCTTC
TRBJ2-7 . TRBV19 TRBD1 CASKDRGYEQYF TGTGCCAGTAAGGACAGGGGCTACGAGCAGTACTTC
TRBJ2-3 few TRBV4-2 . CASRRHRESTDTQYF TGTGCCAGCAGACGTCATAGGGAGAGCACAGATACGCAGTATTTT
TRBJ2-7 . TRBV5-1 TRBD1 CASSPGQRYEQYF TGCGCCAGCAGCCCGGGACAGCGGTACGAGCAGTACTTC
TRBJ2-1 . TRBV1 . CTSSQAYPGLAGGDYNEQFF TGCACCAGCAGCCAAGCGTACCCGGGACTAGCGGGAGGGGACTACAATGAGCAGTTCTTC
TRBJ1-3 . TRBV19 TRBD1 CASRNRDRGAGGNTIYF TGTGCCAGTAGAAACCGGGACAGGGGCGCGGGGGGAAACACCATATATTTT
TRBJ2-3 . TRBV5-5 . CASSPRGTGTQYF TGTGCCAGCAGCCCCCGGGGGACGGGTACGCAGTATTTT
TRBJ1-1 . TRBV9 . CASSVDRESEAFF TGTGCCAGCAGCGTAGACAGGGAGTCTGAAGCTTTCTTT
TRBJ1-4 once TRBV7-6 . CASSEGPSGNEKLFF TGTGCCAGCAGCGAGGGCCCCTCGGGTAATGAAAAACTGTTTTTT
TRBJ2-7 few TRBV5-1 . CASSLTGVSEQYF TGCGCCAGCAGCTTGACGGGAGTGTCGGAGCAGTACTTC
TRBJ2-3 . TRBV2 . CASSEWRRTQYF TGTGCCAGCAGTGAATGGAGGCGTACGCAGTATTTT
TRBJ2-7 . TRBV3-1/TRBV3-2 TRBD2 CASSQGGLAGTTYEQYF TGTGCCAGCAGCCAAGGGGGACTAGCGGGCACCACCTACGAGCAGTACTTC
TRBJ2-7 . TRBV6-5 TRBD2 CASSSIAGGSYEQYF TGTGCCAGCAGTTCCATAGCGGGAGGCTCCTACGAGCAGTACTTC
TRBJ1-1 few TRBV4-1 . CASSQADRHNTEAFF TGCGCCAGCAGCCAAGCAGACAGGCACAACACTGAAGCTTTCTTT
TRBJ2-6 . TRBV21-1 . CASSTLGSAGANVLTF TGTGCCAGCAGCACCCTGGGTAGCGCTGGGGCCAACGTCCTGACTTTC
TRBJ1-2 once TRBV11-2 . CASSSQRRNGDGYTF TGTGCCAGCAGCTCCCAGAGGCGGAACGGCGATGGCTACACCTTC
TRBJ2-2 . TRBV3-1/TRBV3-2 . CASSQDLGELFF TGTGCCAGCAGCCAAGATCTCGGGGAGCTGTTTTTT
TRBJ2-2 . TRBV6-5 . CASSYEPSTGELFF TGTGCCAGCAGTTACGAGCCGAGTACCGGGGAGCTGTTTTTT
TRBJ2-1 . TRBV19 TRBD2 CASSISPSGWGDEQFF TGTGCCAGTAGTATAAGTCCTAGCGGGTGGGGGGATGAGCAGTTCTTC
TRBJ2-7 . TRBV5-1 . CASSPWESYEQYF TGCGCCAGCAGCCCCTGGGAGTCCTACGAGCAGTACTTC
TRBJ2-7 once TRBV27 . CASSLRGGFSSYEQYF TGTGCCAGCAGTTTAAGAGGTGGATTTTCCTCCTACGAGCAGTACTTC
TRBJ1-2 once TRBV6-2/TRBV6-3 . CASSYGGYGYTF TGTGCCAGCAGTTACGGCGGATATGGCTACACCTTC
TRBJ1-5 . TRBV7-9 . CASSLQASQPQHF TGTGCCAGCAGCTTACAAGCGAGTCAGCCCCAGCATTTT
TRBJ2-5 . TRBV20-1 . CSVRQLETQYF TGCAGTGTGAGGCAATTAGAGACCCAGTACTTC
TRBJ1-4 . TRBV30 TRBD1 CAWSTTGGHEKLFF TGTGCCTGGAGTACCACAGGGGGTCATGAAAAACTGTTTTTT
TRBJ2-7 . TRBV18 TRBD2 CASSPQRTGLAVYEQYF TGTGCCAGCTCACCACAGAGAACGGGACTAGCGGTCTACGAGCAGTACTTC
TRBJ1-1 once TRBV2 . CASISHLNTEAFF TGTGCCAGCATATCCCACTTGAACACTGAAGCTTTCTTT
TRBJ2-3 . TRBV7-8 TRBD2 CASSLVRGDDVNTQYF TGTGCCAGCAGCTTAGTACGGGGGGACGACGTTAATACGCAGTATTTT
TRBJ2-1 . TRBV7-8 TRBD2 CASSLGLAGFYNEQFF TGTGCCAGCAGTCTTGGACTAGCGGGGTTCTACAATGAGCAGTTCTTC
TRBJ2-5 . TRBV4-1 TRBD2 CASSTSGAGGQTQYF TGCGCCAGCAGCACTAGCGGGGCGGGCGGGCAGACCCAGTACTTC
TRBJ2-7 . TRBV28 TRBD2 CASSLRIAGAYEQYF TGTGCCAGCAGTTTAAGGATAGCGGGAGCTTACGAGCAGTACTTC
TRBJ1-2 . TRBV6-6 . CASSYSAAGTIYGYTF TGTGCCAGCAGTTACTCAGCGGCGGGGACGATCTATGGCTACACCTTC
TRBJ2-3 . TRBV11-2 . CASSQLRGVTDTQYF TGTGCCAGCAGCCAACTTAGGGGCGTCACAGATACGCAGTATTTT
TRBJ2-1 once TRBV5-4 TRBD2 CASSKGLAGGYEQFF TGTGCCAGCAGTAAAGGACTAGCGGGGGGGTATGAGCAGTTCTTC
TRBJ2-5 . TRBV10-1 TRBD1 CASSSPGTATYF TGCGCCAGCAGTTCACCCGGGACAGCTACATACTTC
TRBJ2-1 . TRBV5-1 TRBD1 CASSSGTGATEQFF TGCGCCAGCAGCTCCGGGACAGGGGCAACTGAGCAGTTCTTC
TRBJ2-1 . TRBV2 . CASSGLDYNEQFF TGTGCCAGCAGTGGACTAGATTACAATGAGCAGTTCTTC
TRBJ2-1 . TRBV7-2 . CASSLQGIGEQFF TGTGCCAGCAGCCTACAGGGCATCGGTGAGCAGTTCTTC